Listed here is a single T cell receptor (beta chain). What it recognizes is unknown. This entry comes from a study of cytomegalovirus exposure and HLA in healthy donors. For the study at large: HLA-typed donors were the source of tens of millions of unique TCRs, which an early data release held. General study points: Cytomegalovirus association was assigned to approximately 160 TCR beta chains.

Trimming stripped 0 bases from V and 8 bases from J, with 13 bases between. This CDR3 comprises 14 residues. CDR1 MGHRA and CDR2 YSYEKL come from the germline V gene. PCR used 60 Vbeta primers and 13 Jbeta primers. Clones were sequenced by immunoSEQ multiplex PCR, and TCRdb holds only the in-frame ones, with some missing. This sample has approximately 90,000 clones; roughly 73% occur once, and the top ten carry around 2%. This chain links TRBV4-1 with TRBJ1-2; D unresolved. The clonotype was recovered from a man aged 35 to 55 in good health and CMV-seronegative. The sample comprised PBMCs. CDR3 sequence (DNA): TGCGCCAGCAGCCAAGACCGGTTTACGGGAGGCTACACCTTC. Its translation is CASSQDRFTGGYTF.